The 6 T cell receptor beta chains reported below all come from one sample, sequenced in a study of early T cells in non-severe SARS-CoV-2 infection. TCRdb fed the 5' RACE reads into MiXCR, producing one record per CDR3 protein. The sample holds some 60,000 distinct CDR3 sequences, 10% seen once. Sequencing was done on a sample of whole blood. The receptors were sampled from an adult who was a healthcare worker with PCR-confirmed SARS-CoV-2 infection or an uninfected control (not recorded which).

A few counts support this clonotype. This chain connects TRBV20-1 to TRBJ2-3; 10 bases are shared with TRBD1. Germline CDR1 DFQATT, CDR2 SNEGSKA (reference sequence). The V gene end was trimmed by 4 bases and the J gene end by 3 bases; junction bases not matched to a gene: 7. The CDR3 contains 15 residues. CDR3 nucleotides: TGCAGTGCTAACGCCCGACAGGGGGCAACAGATACGCAGTATTTT. Its protein product is CSANARQGATDTQYF.

This clonotype was observed at least ten times. The rearrangement joins TRBV2 to TRBJ2-3; D is unclear. V shed 3 bases and J shed 2 bases, with 12 bases lying between them. This CDR3 is 15 amino acids long. CDR1 is SNHLY, CDR2 FYNNEI, per germline. The CDR3 sequence is CASSDGGWPTDTQYF. CDR3 coding DNA: TGTGCCAGCAGTGACGGCGGATGGCCCACAGATACGCAGTATTTT.

This chain joins TRBV20-1 and TRBJ1-1; TRBD1 matches at 8 bases. CDR1 and CDR2 (germline): DFQATT, SNEGSKA (reference sequence). The CDR3 consists of 13 residues. Unmatched junction bases numbered 10, after V lost 5 bases and J lost 8 bases. The CDR3 region is CSAAPPGQEEAFF. CDR3 DNA: TGCAGTGCTGCCCCCCCGGGACAGGAAGAAGCTTTCTTT.

Many counts were recorded for this clonotype. The chain uses TRBV20-1 and TRBJ2-2; a possible D gene is TRBD1 (6 bases). V was pared by 5 bases and J by 1 base, with 11 bases between. In germline, CDR1 is DFQATT, CDR2 SNEGSKA (reference sequence). CDR3 length: 14 residues. The CDR3 DNA reads as TGCAGTGCTCTCAGAGGGGGGAACACCGGGGAGCTGTTTTTT. It specifies CSALRGGNTGELFF.

In this sample, this clonotype turned up many times. The chain employs TRBV5-4 and TRBJ1-6; a possible D gene is TRBD1 (6 bases). V was clipped by 0 bases and J by 10 bases, with 14 bases between them. The CDR3 covers 15 residues. CDR1 and CDR2 (germline): SGHNT, YYREEE (reference sequence). CDR3 sequence reads: CASSLGQGTGSPLHF. Written as DNA, the CDR3 is TGTGCCAGCAGCTTGGGGCAGGGAACAGGGTCACCCCTCCACTTT.

This clonotype showed up many times. The gene calls are TRBV6-2 or TRBV6-3 and TRBJ2-7, with D perhaps TRBD2 (6 bases). This CDR3 is 15 amino acids long. Germline V gene lookup returns CDR1 MNHEY and CDR2 SVGEGT. V lost 5 bases and J 4 bases, leaving 18 bases between the germline ends. CDR3 bases: TGTGCCAGCAGTCCGGGGGTTCTGCGCAGTTACGAGCAGTACTTC. Translating gives CASSPGVLRSYEQYF.